This T cell receptor (beta chain) was observed in a study of Ad26.COV2.S vaccination and SARS-CoV-2 variants. Overall study: The authors gave Ad26.COV2.S intramuscularly, either once or twice 56 days apart.

As to treatment: some 20 received Ad26.COV2.S at low or high dose, single or two shots; 5 received placebo; per-sample allocation not given. Material that was analyzed had been drawn on day 63 after the first vaccine or placebo injection. Aged 18-55 years, donor was enrolled in Boston in the early 2020s. Wuhan-strain SARS-CoV-2 spike was expressed by the Ad26 vector that made up the vaccine. Produced via immunoSEQ multiplex PCR; TCRdb's table is partial and in-frame only. This table holds roughly 300,000 clones, roughly nine tenths found once. To note about this clone: The antigen is undetermined.

The germline V gene encodes CDR1 KGHSH and CDR2 LQKENI. This CDR3 is 14 amino acids long. V was cut by 2 bases and J by 6 bases, with 10 bases left in between. The study, taken as a whole, reports: Similar non-spike TCR breadth was observed in recipients of vaccine and of placebo.

The starting material was peripheral blood, obtained in a trial of Ad26.COV2.S vaccine versus placebo. The sequence was collected from a person between 18 and 59 years old who received the Ad26.COV2.S COVID-19 vaccine or a placebo. The chain is built from TRBV18 and TRBJ1-4; D remains unclear. The CDR3 loop reads CASSPSRWDEKLFF. The CDR3 nucleotides read TGTGCCAGCTCACCATCTCGCTGGGATGAAAAACTGTTTTTT. Variable domain in full (rest from reference TRBV18 and TRBJ1-4): NAGVMQNPRHLVRRRGQEARLRCSPMKGHSHVYWYRQLPEEGLKFMVYLQKENIIDESGMPKERFSAEFPKEGPSILRIQQVVRGDSAAYFCASSPSRWDEKLFFGSGTQLSVL.